The 5 T cell receptor beta chains presented below share a single source sample, sequenced in a study of cytomegalovirus exposure and HLA in healthy donors. PCR employed 60 Vbeta and 13 Jbeta primers. Profiling relied on immunoSEQ multiplex PCR, and the TCRdb table lists in-frame clones only, not all of them. The table lists some 130,000 clones, approximately 61% of them singletons. The sequencing input was PBMCs. The receptor set was obtained from a middle-aged woman in good health and CMV-seronegative.

The gene calls are TRBV27 and TRBJ2-7, with TRBD1 matching 7 bases. The CDR3 has 14 residues. Trimming removed 4 bases from V and 2 bases from J; junction bases left unmatched: 5. In germline, CDR1 is MNHEY, CDR2 SMNVEV (reference sequence). The CDR3 DNA sequence: TGTGCCAGCAGTTCCCTAGACAGGGCCTACGAGCAGTACTTC. Its protein is CASSSLDRAYEQYF.

This chain uses TRBV11-1 with TRBJ2-1; 7 nucleotides match TRBD1. CDR3 length equals 13 residues. V was pared by 4 bases and J by 9 bases, with 6 bases of the junction left unmatched. CDR1 SGHAT and CDR2 FQDESV come from the germline V gene (reference sequence). The CDR3 is CASSSDRFGEQFF. CDR3 sequence (DNA): TGTGCCAGCAGCTCGGACAGGTTCGGTGAGCAGTTCTTC.

This chain links TRBV11-2 with TRBJ2-7; 8 bases line up with TRBD1. J gave up 1 base and V 3 bases, and 11 bases lay outside the gene matches. This CDR3 has 17 residues. Germline lookup yields CDR1 SGHAT and CDR2 FQNNGV. CDR3 in DNA: TGTGCCAGCAGCTTCGGTGGATTCCGGGACAGGTCCTACGAGCAGTACTTC. It codes for CASSFGGFRDRSYEQYF.

This sequence joins TRBV6-1 and TRBJ1-2; 9 positions match TRBD1. The CDR3 consists of 16 residues. Trimming took 3 bases from V and 4 from J; bases not matched to a gene: 9. Germline CDR1 MNHNS, CDR2 SASEGT. The CDR3 nucleotides are TGTGCCAGCAGTGAGGGGACAGGGAGGCTTGTCTATGGCTACACCTTC. It is translated as CASSEGTGRLVYGYTF.

This clone turned up a few times. The rearrangement joins TRBV30 to TRBJ2-2; the match to TRBD1 covers 11 bases. Germline V gene sequence: CDR1 GTSNPN, CDR2 SVGIG (reference sequence). V shed 2 bases and J 6 bases; nucleotides not matched to a gene: 11. The CDR3 is 17 amino acids. The CDR3 region has the DNA TGTGCCTGGAGTCCTACACCGGGACAGGGGGGTGCCGGGGAGCTGTTTTTT. This translates into CAWSPTPGQGGAGELFF.